The clone carrying this TCR beta chain came up many times. Its antigen is undetermined. Via MiXCR, TCRdb re-called the reads, giving one row per CDR3 protein. The repertoire consists of approximately 730,000 distinct CDR3 sequences, with about 29% occurring once and the leading ten covering about an eighth. The CDR3 length is 15 residues. Trimming left V 0 bases short and J 6 bases short, with 11 bases between. Germline values: CDR1 LGHNA, CDR2 YNFKEQ. The data are from a study of T cell repertoires in cytomegalovirus infection. Study-level background: The authors used CMV epitopes that were HLA-C-restricted (recently identified) and HLA-B-restricted (well studied). Public signatures in TCR beta pointed to CMV infection and matching HLA type. Whole-study findings and limits: The ex vivo response was dominated by HLA-C-restricted CMV-specific TCR beta clonotypes.

V is TRBV4-2 and J is TRBJ1-4; D ambiguous. The starting material was cultured CD8+ T cells from PBMCs, obtained from culture after CMV antigen stimulation. The sequence was obtained from a human donor in good health (CMV status not recorded). Some clones in this sample may be carry-over from other donors' samples. The CDR3 is CASSQDFPGYEKLFF. The DNA for the CDR3 is TGTGCCAGCAGCCAAGATTTCCCGGGATATGAAAAACTGTTTTTT.